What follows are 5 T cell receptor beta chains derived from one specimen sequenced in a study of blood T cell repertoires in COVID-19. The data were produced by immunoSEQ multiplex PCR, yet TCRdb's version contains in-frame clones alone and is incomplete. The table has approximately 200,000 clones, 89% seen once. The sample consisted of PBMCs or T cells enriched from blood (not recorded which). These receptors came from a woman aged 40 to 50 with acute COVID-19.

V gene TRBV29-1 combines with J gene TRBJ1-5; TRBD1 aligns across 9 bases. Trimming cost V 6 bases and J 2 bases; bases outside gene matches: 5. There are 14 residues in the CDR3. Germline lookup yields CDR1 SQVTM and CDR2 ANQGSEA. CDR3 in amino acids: CSVSQGAGNQPQHF. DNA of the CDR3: TGCAGCGTATCACAGGGGGCAGGCAATCAGCCCCAGCATTTT.

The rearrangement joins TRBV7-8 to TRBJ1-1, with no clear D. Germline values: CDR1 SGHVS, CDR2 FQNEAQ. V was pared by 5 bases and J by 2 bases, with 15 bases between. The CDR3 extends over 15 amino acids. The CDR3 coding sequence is TGTGCCAGCAGCCTTACACCCGGGAGAAACACTGAAGCTTTCTTT. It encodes CASSLTPGRNTEAFF.

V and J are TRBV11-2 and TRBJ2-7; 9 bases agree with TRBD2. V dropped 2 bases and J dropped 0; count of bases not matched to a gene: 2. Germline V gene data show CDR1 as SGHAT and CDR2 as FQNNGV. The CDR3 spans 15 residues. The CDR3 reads CASSLSSGGSYEQYF. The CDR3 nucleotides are TGTGCCAGCAGCTTAAGTAGCGGGGGCTCCTACGAGCAGTACTTC.

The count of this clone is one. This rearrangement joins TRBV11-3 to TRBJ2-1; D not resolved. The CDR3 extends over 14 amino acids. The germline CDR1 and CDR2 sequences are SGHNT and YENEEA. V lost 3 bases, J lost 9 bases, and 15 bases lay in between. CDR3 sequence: CASSFQSPPAEQFF. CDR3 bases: TGTGCCAGCAGCTTTCAGTCTCCTCCTGCTGAGCAGTTCTTC.

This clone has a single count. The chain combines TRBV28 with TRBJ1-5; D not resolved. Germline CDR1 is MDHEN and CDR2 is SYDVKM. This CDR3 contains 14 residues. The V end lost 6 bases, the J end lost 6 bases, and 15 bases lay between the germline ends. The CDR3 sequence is CASSFAGLGQPQHF. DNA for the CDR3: TGTGCCAGCAGCTTTGCAGGCCTCGGTCAGCCCCAGCATTTT.